Listed here is a single TCR beta chain. Symptom resolution, clearance, or two negative PCRs marked the recovered donors of Cohort 3. Using immunoSEQ multiplex PCR, the repertoire was profiled, and TCRdb retains in-frame clones only, with some absent. The sample has about 460,000 clones, around nine tenths seen once; the top ten hold around 7.9%. The data derive from a study of blood T cell repertoires in COVID-19. On the study more broadly: Researchers got acute and convalescent COVID-19 samples from the United States, Italy and Spain. PBMCs, B-cell-depleted T cells, or T cells provided the cDNA or gDNA that made up the material.

This CDR3 spans 14 amino acids. V lost 7 bases, J lost 0 bases, and 9 bases lay in between. CDR1 and CDR2 (germline): SNHLY, FYNNEI. The sample comprised PBMCs or T cells enriched from blood (not recorded which). This TCR was sampled from a woman aged 55-70 years who had recovered from COVID-19. V is TRBV2 and J is TRBJ1-4; the D gene is possibly TRBD1 (5 bases). The CDR3 nucleotides are TGTGCCAGCACCCGGGGGGCAACTAATGAAAAACTGTTTTTT. Amino acids: CASTRGATNEKLFF.